The rows below give T cell receptor beta chains drawn from one sample of a study of blood T cell repertoires in COVID-19. Sequencing was performed with immunoSEQ multiplex PCR; in TCRdb, only in-frame clones are kept and a portion is missing. The sample lists approximately 120,000 clones; approximately 85% were seen once. Sequenced input: peripheral blood. The receptor source for this set is a human donor in a cohort sampled during active COVID-19. The CDR3 runs from the conserved cysteine through the conserved F or W. A D gene is named only where the DNA matches it firmly. Clone sizes are given selectively: once, few, many, or a class where the clone is expanded.

clone_size	v_call	cdr3_length	d_call	j_call	cdr3_nt	cdr3_aa
NA	TRBV4-1	14	TRBD1	TRBJ1-2	TGCGCCAGCAGCCAGCGACAGGGGGCCGATGGCTACACCTTC	CASSQRQGADGYTF
NA	TRBV9	14	TRBD1	TRBJ1-3	TGTGCCAGCAGCCTTCAGGACAGGGGAAACACCATATATTTT	CASSLQDRGNTIYF
NA	TRBV24-1	15	TRBD2	TRBJ2-1	TGTGCCACAAACCCGGGACTAGCGGGAAGGGATGAGCAGTTCTTC	CATNPGLAGRDEQFF
NA	TRBV28	14	TRBD1	TRBJ2-1	TGTGCCAGCAGTACCCCGCAGGGGGCCGATGAGCAGTTCTTC	CASSTPQGADEQFF
NA	TRBV5-1	15	NA	TRBJ2-3	TGCGCCAGCAGCTTGGATTCCGGGAGAACTGATACGCAGTATTTT	CASSLDSGRTDTQYF
NA	TRBV7-9	14	TRBD2	TRBJ2-5	TGTGCCAGCAGCCGAGCGGGAGATGCGGAGACCCAGTACTTC	CASSRAGDAETQYF
NA	TRBV3-1/TRBV3-2	16	NA	TRBJ2-1	TGTGCCAGCAGCTCCTGGGAGCCGAGCTCCTACAATGAGCAGTTCTTC	CASSSWEPSSYNEQFF
few	TRBV6-4	14	TRBD1	TRBJ2-7	TGTGCCAGCCCAGACAGGGTGGATCGCTACGAGCAGTACTTC	CASPDRVDRYEQYF
once	TRBV27	12	NA	TRBJ2-1	TGTGCCAGCAGTTACGGGTACAATGAGCAGTTCTTC	CASSYGYNEQFF
NA	TRBV5-1	15	NA	TRBJ1-3	TGCGCCAGCAGCTTGGCAGAACCCCCGGGGGACACCATATATTTT	CASSLAEPPGDTIYF
NA	TRBV5-1	13	NA	TRBJ2-7	TGCGCCAGCAGCAAGACAGATTTAAAGGAGCAGTACTTC	CASSKTDLKEQYF
once	TRBV3-1/TRBV3-2	16	TRBD2	TRBJ2-1	TGTGCCAGCAGCCCCCCGACTAGCGGGAGCTCCAATGAGCAGTTCTTC	CASSPPTSGSSNEQFF
NA	TRBV4-3	20	NA	TRBJ2-6	TGCGCCAGCAGCCATCTTACAGGCACCACTTTTTTCGCTGGGGCCAACGTCCTGACTTTC	CASSHLTGTTFFAGANVLTF
NA	TRBV27	15	NA	TRBJ2-7	TGTGCCAGCACCTACAGGGCGTTCAGCTCCTACGAGCAGTACTTC	CASTYRAFSSYEQYF
NA	TRBV11-2	14	TRBD2	TRBJ2-3	TGTGCCAGCAGCTCGCTAGCGGGACGGGATACGCAGTATTTT	CASSSLAGRDTQYF
NA	TRBV28	16	TRBD1	TRBJ1-5	TGTGCCAGCAGTACAGGGGGCTCAGATAGCAATCAGCCCCAGCATTTT	CASSTGGSDSNQPQHF
NA	TRBV7-9	16	TRBD2	TRBJ2-5	TGTGCCAGCAGCTTCGCGGGAGGGGGCCTCCAAGAGACCCAGTACTTC	CASSFAGGGLQETQYF
NA	TRBV20-1	11	TRBD2	TRBJ2-1	TGCAGTGCAACCAAGGGGACTAGGCAGTTCTTC	CSATKGTRQFF
NA	TRBV4-3	16	TRBD1	TRBJ1-2	TGCGCCAGCAGCCAAGACCCCCAAATCGACAGGGGAGGCTACACCTTC	CASSQDPQIDRGGYTF
once	TRBV6-5	14	TRBD1	TRBJ1-2	TGTGCCAGCAGTTTGGGACAGGGTCTCTATGGCTACACCTTC	CASSLGQGLYGYTF